Below, 11 T cell receptor beta chains from the same sample are listed, as sequenced in a study of long-term antiretroviral therapy in people with HIV. The assay used was immunoSEQ (version v3.0), run at survey level. Profiling relied on immunoSEQ multiplex PCR, and the TCRdb table lists in-frame clones only, not all of them. The sample lists over 25,000 clones, 85% to 95% seen once, with less than 3.5% in the top ten. The starting material was unsorted PBMCs, obtained about 7.4 years after starting antiretroviral therapy. Receptors were obtained from a man aged 50 to 60 with HIV.

The V and J genes are TRBV30 and TRBJ2-3; TRBD1 matches 8 bases. Germline V gene data show CDR1 as GTSNPN and CDR2 as SVGIG (reference sequence). The junction had 10 bases not matched to a gene; V was cut back by 5 bases and J by 0 bases. The CDR3 is made up of 16 amino acids. The CDR3 sequence: CAWGGGQGLSTDTQYF. CDR3 DNA: TGTGCCTGGGGGGGAGGACAGGGACTCAGCACAGATACGCAGTATTTT.

This chain joins TRBV4-3 and TRBJ1-1; the D gene is possibly TRBD1 (6 bases). V lost 1 base and J lost 10, with 13 bases in between. The length of the CDR3 is 13 residues. Germline-derived CDR1 and CDR2 are LGHNA and YSLEER. DNA for the CDR3: TGCGCCAGCAGCCAAGCCCGGGGCAGGGGAGCTTTCTTT. Its protein product is CASSQARGRGAFF.

The CDR3 loop is CASSSGTDYEQYF. CDR3 DNA sequence: TGCGCCAGCAGCTCCGGGACCGACTACGAGCAGTACTTC. The chain is built from TRBV5-1 and TRBJ2-7; D possibly matches TRBD1 or TRBD2 (5 bases each). With 3 bases removed from V and 3 bases from J, the gap between germline ends came to 10 bases. The length of the CDR3 is 13 residues. Per germline, CDR1 SGHRS and CDR2 YFSETQ.

The rearrangement joins TRBV9 to TRBJ2-3; 7 nucleotides match TRBD2. Germline trimming cut 4 bases from V and 4 bases from J; bases unmatched to any gene: 9. From germline, CDR1 is SGDLS and CDR2 YYNGEE. The CDR3 has 15 residues. Here the CDR3 DNA reads TGTGCCAGCAGCCCAGTAGCGGGTCCCGCAGATACGCAGTATTTT. It yields the protein CASSPVAGPADTQYF.

This clone was detected only once. V is TRBV10-3 and J is TRBJ2-1; TRBD1 agrees at 8 bases. The germline V gene encodes CDR1 ENHRY and CDR2 SYGVKD. V was clipped by 0 bases and J by 6 bases; unmatched bases: 4. CDR3 length: 15 amino acids. Written as DNA, the CDR3 is TGTGCCATCAGTGAGTCCCAGGGGGCTTCCAATGAGCAGTTCTTC. Translation: CAISESQGASNEQFF.

The chain carries TRBV4-2 and TRBJ2-1; 8 bases line up with TRBD2. This CDR3 contains 17 residues. Losses at the gene ends were 0 bases for V and 0 bases for J; bases not matched to a gene: 4. Germline V gene lookup returns CDR1 LGHNA and CDR2 YNFKEQ. CDR3 loop: CASSQDDGTSSYNEQFF. CDR3 in DNA: TGTGCCAGCAGCCAAGATGACGGGACTAGCTCCTACAATGAGCAGTTCTTC.

The chain uses TRBV18 and TRBJ1-3, with TRBD1 matching over 8 bases. V dropped 2 bases and J dropped 3; count of bases not matched to a gene: 6. Germline V gene sequence: CDR1 KGHSH, CDR2 LQKENI. The CDR3 runs to 16 residues. CDR3 loop: CASSPTDRDFGNTIYF. The CDR3 DNA follows: TGTGCCAGCTCACCAACGGACAGGGACTTTGGAAACACCATATATTTT.

This clone was observed once. The chain joins TRBV5-4 to TRBJ1-2; weak D call: TRBD1 (5 bases). Germline lookup yields CDR1 SGHNT and CDR2 YYREEE (reference sequence). The CDR3 has 16 residues. The V end lost 0 bases, the J end lost 6 bases, and 18 bases lay between the germline ends. The CDR3 DNA reads TGTGCCAGCAGCTTGGCGGGTGGGGCGAAGGTGGATGGCTACACCTTC. It specifies CASSLAGGAKVDGYTF.

V usage is TRBV19 and J usage is TRBJ2-4, with D perhaps matching TRBD2 (5 bases). V was trimmed by 3 bases and J by 10 bases, leaving 16 bases between them. The CDR3 extends over 14 amino acids. Germline CDR1 LNHDA, CDR2 SQIVND (reference sequence). In DNA, the CDR3 is TGTGCCAGTAGTATTGGGCGGGCCCGAGGGATTCAGTACTTC. Translating it yields CASSIGRARGIQYF.

This chain connects TRBV7-9 to TRBJ1-1; tentatively, D is TRBD1 (6 bases). Germline CDR1 and CDR2: SEHNR and FQNEAQ (reference sequence). This CDR3 contains 14 residues. V dropped 4 bases and J dropped 8 bases, with 17 bases sitting between them. The CDR3 coding sequence is TGTGCCAGCAGCTACTCGGGGGGCGTCGAAGAAGCTTTCTTT. This gives the protein CASSYSGGVEEAFF.

The rearrangement joins TRBV30 to TRBJ1-6, with no clear D. Germline V gene sequence: CDR1 GTSNPN, CDR2 SVGIG (reference sequence). The CDR3 covers 16 residues. Trimming cost V 0 bases and J 0 bases, with 9 bases left between them. CDR3 in DNA: TGTGCCTGGAGTGTACATAGGAGCTCCTATAATTCACCCCTCCACTTT. Translating gives CAWSVHRSSYNSPLHF.